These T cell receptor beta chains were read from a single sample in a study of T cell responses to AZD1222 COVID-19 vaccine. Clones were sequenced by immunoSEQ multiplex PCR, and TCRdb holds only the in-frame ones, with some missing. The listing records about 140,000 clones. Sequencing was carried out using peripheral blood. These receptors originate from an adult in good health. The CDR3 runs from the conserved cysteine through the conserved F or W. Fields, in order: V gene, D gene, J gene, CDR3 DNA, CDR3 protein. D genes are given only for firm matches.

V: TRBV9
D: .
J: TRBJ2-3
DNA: TGTGCCAGCAGCCCCTTTTTAACGACGGGGTACACAGATACGCAGTATTTT
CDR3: CASSPFLTTGYTDTQYF

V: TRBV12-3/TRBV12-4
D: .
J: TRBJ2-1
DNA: TGTGCCAGCAGTTTTCCGAGGGGTGAGCAGTTCTTC
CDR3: CASSFPRGEQFF

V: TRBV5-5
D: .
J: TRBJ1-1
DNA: TGTGCCAGCAGCTCCCAATTAAATGGCAACACTGAAGCTTTCTTT
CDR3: CASSSQLNGNTEAFF

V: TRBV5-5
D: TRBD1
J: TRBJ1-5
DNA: TGTGCCAGCACTACCGGGACAGGAATACAGCCCCAGCATTTT
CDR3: CASTTGTGIQPQHF

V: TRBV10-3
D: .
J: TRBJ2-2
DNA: TGTGCCATCAGTCGGACAGATACCGGGGAGCTGTTTTTT
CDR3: CAISRTDTGELFF

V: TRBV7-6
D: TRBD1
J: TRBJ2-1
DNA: TGTGCCAGCAGCTCCGATCGACAGGGGGGTTACAATGAGCAGTTCTTC
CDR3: CASSSDRQGGYNEQFF

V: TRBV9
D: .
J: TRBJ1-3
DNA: TGTGCCAGCAGCGTAGCTACAGTCTCTGGAAACACCATATATTTT
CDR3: CASSVATVSGNTIYF

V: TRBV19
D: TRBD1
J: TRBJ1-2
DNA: TGTGCCAGTAGCCTTGAAGGGACAGGGAACTATGGCTACACCTTC
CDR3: CASSLEGTGNYGYTF

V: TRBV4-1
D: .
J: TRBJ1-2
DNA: TGCGCCAGCAGCGGACGGAACCTTAACTATGGCTACACCTTC
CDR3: CASSGRNLNYGYTF

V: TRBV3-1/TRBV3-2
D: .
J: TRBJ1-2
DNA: TGTGCCAGCAGCCAAGATCGGGCCTCGGTTAGGCTTCGGGTTGGCTACACCTTC
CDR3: CASSQDRASVRLRVGYTF

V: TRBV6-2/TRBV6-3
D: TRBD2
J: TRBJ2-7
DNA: TGTGCCAGCAGCCCCGGGACTAGCGCCCACGAGCAGTACTTC
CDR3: CASSPGTSAHEQYF

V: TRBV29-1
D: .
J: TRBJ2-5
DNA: TGCAGCGTTGGGGGAGACCGTGCCGCCGAGACCCAGTACTTC
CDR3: CSVGGDRAAETQYF

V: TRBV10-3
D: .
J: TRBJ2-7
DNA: TGTGCCATCAGTGACTCTAGCGAGCAGTACTTC
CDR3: CAISDSSEQYF

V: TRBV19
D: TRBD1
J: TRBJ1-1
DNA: TGTGCCAGTAGTACCCGGACAGGGAAGACTGAAGCTTTCTTT
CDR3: CASSTRTGKTEAFF

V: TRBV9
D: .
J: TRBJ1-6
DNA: TGTGCCAGCAGCCAAGGGGTGTCGAGTTCACCCCTCCACTTT
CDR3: CASSQGVSSSPLHF

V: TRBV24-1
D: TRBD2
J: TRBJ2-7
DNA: TGTGCCACCCCCGGGACTAGCGGGGGAGACTGCCTCTACGAGCAGTACTTC
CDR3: CATPGTSGGDCLYEQYF

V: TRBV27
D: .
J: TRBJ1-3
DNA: TGTGCCAGCAGTTTGTGGTTCGGAAACACCATATATTTT
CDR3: CASSLWFGNTIYF

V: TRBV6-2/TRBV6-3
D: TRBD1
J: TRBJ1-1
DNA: TGTGCCAGCAGTCAACAGGGGCCGAACACTGAAGCTTTCTTT
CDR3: CASSQQGPNTEAFF

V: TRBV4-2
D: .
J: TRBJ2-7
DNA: TGTGCCAGCTCTGCCCATAGAGGCCAGGGCAACTACGAGCAGTACTTC
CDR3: CASSAHRGQGNYEQYF

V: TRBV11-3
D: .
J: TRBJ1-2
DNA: TGTGCCAGCAGCTCCGGGTCTAACTATGGCTACACCTTC
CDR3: CASSSGSNYGYTF

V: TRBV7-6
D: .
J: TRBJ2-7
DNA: TGTGCCAGCAGCTTGGGTGACATGAACTACGAGCAGTACTTC
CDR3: CASSLGDMNYEQYF

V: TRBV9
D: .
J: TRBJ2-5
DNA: TGTGCCAGCAGCGTTGGACCTCCGGAGGAGACCCAGTACTTC
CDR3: CASSVGPPEETQYF

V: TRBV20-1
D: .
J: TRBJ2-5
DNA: TGCAGTGGACAGAGCCAAGAGACCCAGTACTTC
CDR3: CSGQSQETQYF

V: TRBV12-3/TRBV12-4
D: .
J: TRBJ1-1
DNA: TGTGCCAGCAGCTTCCAAGGGGGCACTGAAGCTTTCTTT
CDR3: CASSFQGGTEAFF

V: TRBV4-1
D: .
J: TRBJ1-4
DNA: TGCGCCAGCAGCCTACGACACCCAACTAATGAAAAACTGTTTTTT
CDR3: CASSLRHPTNEKLFF

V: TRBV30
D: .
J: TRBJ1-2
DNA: TGTGCCTGGAGGGTGGCGGGCCTCTATGGCTACACCTTC
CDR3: CAWRVAGLYGYTF

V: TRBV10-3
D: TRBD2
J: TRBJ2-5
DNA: TGTGCCATCAGCCTAGCGGGGGGGCCTGTGGAGACCCAGTACTTC
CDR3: CAISLAGGPVETQYF

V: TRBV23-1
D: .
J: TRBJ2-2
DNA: TGCGCCAGCCCCGGGACGGTTTCGTCCGGGGAGCTGTTTTTT
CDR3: CASPGTVSSGELFF

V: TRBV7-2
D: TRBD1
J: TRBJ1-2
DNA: TGTGCCAGCAGCTACGACAGGGGCTATGGCTACACCTTC
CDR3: CASSYDRGYGYTF

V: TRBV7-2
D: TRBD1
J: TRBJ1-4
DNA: TGTGCCACTAATGGACAGGGAGATGAAAAACTGTTTTTT
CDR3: CATNGQGDEKLFF

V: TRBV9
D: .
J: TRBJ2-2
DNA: TGTGCCAGCAGCGTAGGCGCCAGGTTGGAGTCCGGGGAGCTGTTTTTT
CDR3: CASSVGARLESGELFF

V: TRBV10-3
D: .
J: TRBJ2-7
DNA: TGTGCCATCAGTGAGTCACTAGGGAGGGAGCAGTACTTC
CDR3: CAISESLGREQYF

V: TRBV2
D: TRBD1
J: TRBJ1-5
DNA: TGTGCCAGCAGGCCTGCGATCGGGACAGGCCGCGGTGGGCGCAATCAGCCCCAGCATTTT
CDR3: CASRPAIGTGRGGRNQPQHF

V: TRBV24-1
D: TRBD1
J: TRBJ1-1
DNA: TGTGCCACCAGTGACCGCCGGACAGGTTGGAACACTGAAGCTTTCTTT
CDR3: CATSDRRTGWNTEAFF

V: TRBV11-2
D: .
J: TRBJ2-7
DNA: TGTGCCAGCAGCCCGAGCACCTACGAGCAGTACTTC
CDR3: CASSPSTYEQYF

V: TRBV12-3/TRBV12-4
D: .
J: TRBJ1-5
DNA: TGTGCCAGCAGTTTTGGGGGTTTTCAGCCCCAGCATTTT
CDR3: CASSFGGFQPQHF

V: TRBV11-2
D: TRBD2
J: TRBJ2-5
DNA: TGTGCCAGCAGCCCTCAGGCGGGGGGGGAGACCCAGTACTTC
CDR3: CASSPQAGGETQYF

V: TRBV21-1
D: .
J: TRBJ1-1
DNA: TGTGCCAGCAGCAAAGCGCTGCTAACAGGGTCCCGGAACACTGAAGCTTTCTTT
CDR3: CASSKALLTGSRNTEAFF

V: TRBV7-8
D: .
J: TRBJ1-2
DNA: TGTGCCAGCAGCTCCCCGGACCGGATTGATTATGGCTACACCTTC
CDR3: CASSSPDRIDYGYTF

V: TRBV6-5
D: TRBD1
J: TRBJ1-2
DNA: TGTGCCAGCAGTTACTCTCGACAGGGCCTTTATGGCTACACCTTC
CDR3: CASSYSRQGLYGYTF

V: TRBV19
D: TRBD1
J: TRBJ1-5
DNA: TGTGCCAGTAGTATAGACTGGACAGGGGCTCTCACTCAGCCCCAGCATTTT
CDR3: CASSIDWTGALTQPQHF

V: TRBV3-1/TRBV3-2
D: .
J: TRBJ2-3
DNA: TGTGCCAGCAGCCAAGGAGGGGCCATGCCGGATACGCAGTATTTT
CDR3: CASSQGGAMPDTQYF

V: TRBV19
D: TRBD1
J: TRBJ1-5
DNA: TGTGCCAGTAGTACCTCCGGACAGGGCGAGCCCCAGCATTTT
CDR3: CASSTSGQGEPQHF

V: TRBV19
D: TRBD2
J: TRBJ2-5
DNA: TGTGCCAGTAGTATCGGGACTAGAAAAGAGACCCAGTACTTC
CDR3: CASSIGTRKETQYF

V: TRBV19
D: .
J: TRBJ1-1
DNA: TGTGCCTTACGGGCCGGGGGGGACACTGAAGCTTTCTTT
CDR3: CALRAGGDTEAFF

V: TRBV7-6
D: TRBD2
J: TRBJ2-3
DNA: TGTGCCAGCAGCTTAGCCCCTAGCGGGGGAGGCACAGATACGCAGTATTTT
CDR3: CASSLAPSGGGTDTQYF

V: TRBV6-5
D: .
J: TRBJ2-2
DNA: TGTGCCAGCAGCAGCGGACTAAAGAACACCGGGGAGCTGTTTTTT
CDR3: CASSSGLKNTGELFF

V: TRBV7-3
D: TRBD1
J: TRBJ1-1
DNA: TGTGCCAGCAGCCTCGGGCCGACAGGGGCGAACACTGAAGCTTTCTTT
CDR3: CASSLGPTGANTEAFF

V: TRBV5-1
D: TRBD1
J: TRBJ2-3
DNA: TGCGCCAGCGCCAGACAGGGCGCAGATACGCAGTATTTT
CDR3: CASARQGADTQYF

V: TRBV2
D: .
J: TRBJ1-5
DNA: TGTGCCGGGGGTACAGTTCGCAATCAGCCCCAGCATTTT
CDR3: CAGGTVRNQPQHF

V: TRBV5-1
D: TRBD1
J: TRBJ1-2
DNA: TGCGCCAGCAGCTTCGGACAGGGACCACTAAACTATGGCTACACCTTC
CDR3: CASSFGQGPLNYGYTF

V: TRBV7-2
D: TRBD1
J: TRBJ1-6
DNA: TGTGCCAGCAGCTTAGAACACCGGGACAGGGGTTCACCCCTCCACTTT
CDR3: CASSLEHRDRGSPLHF

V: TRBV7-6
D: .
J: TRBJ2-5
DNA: TGTGCCAGCAGCCACCGGTTCCAGGGGGAGACCCAGTACTTC
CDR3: CASSHRFQGETQYF